This TCR beta chain was obtained from a study of technical replicates of blood from a few donors. Method: immunoSEQ multiplex PCR; TCRdb's copy keeps in-frame clones and lacks some. The sample contains over 55,000 clones, 85% to 90% of which appear only once. This CDR3 is 16 amino acids long. The germline gives CDR1 KGHSH, CDR2 LQKENI. The V end was cut by 5 bases, the J end by 0 bases, with 16 bases between. This clone appeared once. The TCR comes from a human donor in good health. Some clones in this sample may be carry-over from other donors' samples. Source material: PBMCs. The chain couples TRBV18 to TRBJ1-2, with D tentatively TRBD1 (5 bases). For the CDR3, the DNA is TGTGCCAGCTCAGCGGTAGTTGGGGCGGCTAACTATGGCTACACCTTC. It is translated as CASSAVVGAANYGYTF.